Shown below are 17 T cell receptor beta chains from a single sample sequenced in a study of cytomegalovirus exposure and HLA in healthy donors. The study ran its PCR with 60 Vbeta and 13 Jbeta primers. TCRdb keeps only in-frame clones here, not all; method: immunoSEQ multiplex PCR. The profile shows 200,000 to 250,000 clones, more than 75% of them singletons. Input material: PBMCs. All receptors derive from a human donor in good health.

This chain joins TRBV6-1 and TRBJ1-5; D is uncertain. The CDR3 runs 14 residues. V lost 4 bases and J 0 bases, leaving 7 bases between the germline ends. Germline lookup yields CDR1 MNHNS and CDR2 SASEGT. CDR3: CASSVDNSNQPQHF. DNA for the CDR3: TGTGCCAGCAGTGTAGATAATAGCAATCAGCCCCAGCATTTT.

The gene calls are TRBV7-6 and TRBJ2-7; D may be TRBD2 (5 bases). Trimming removed 0 bases at V and 3 bases at J, with 12 bases between. This CDR3 region has 15 residues. Germline V gene sequence: CDR1 SGHVS, CDR2 FNYEAQ. The CDR3 region has the DNA TGTGCCAGCAGCTTAGCTAACGGGGTGCTCTACGAGCAGTACTTC. Encoded protein: CASSLANGVLYEQYF.

To note about this clone: This sample includes further DNA sequences coding for the same CDR3. The rearrangement uses TRBV6-1 and TRBJ2-3; D gene unclear. V lost 2 bases and J 2 bases, leaving 8 bases between the germline ends. The CDR3 contains 14 residues. CDR1 and CDR2 from the germline V gene are MNHNS and SASEGT. This CDR3 reads CASSERGYTDTQYF. CDR3 nucleotide sequence: TGTGCCAGCAGTGAAAGAGGTTACACAGATACGCAGTATTTT.

The gene calls are TRBV7-2 and TRBJ2-5; no clear D gene. V gave up 1 base and J gave up 5 bases, with 11 bases separating them. This CDR3 comprises 14 residues. CDR1 is SGHTA, CDR2 FQGNSA, per germline. The CDR3 loop is CASSLGPSWETQYF. The CDR3 nucleotides are TGTGCCAGCAGCTTAGGTCCTAGTTGGGAGACCCAGTACTTC.

This chain uses TRBV4-3 with TRBJ2-1, with D possibly TRBD2 on 6 matching bases. V was shortened by 7 bases and J by 6 bases, with 16 bases between the two germline ends. The CDR3 is 14 residues long. Germline CDR1 LGHNA, CDR2 YSLEER. The CDR3 DNA reads as TGCGCCAGCACCCCTCATGCGGGACCCAATGAGCAGTTCTTC. Protein sequence: CASTPHAGPNEQFF.

The chain couples TRBV4-3 to TRBJ1-1, with D unresolved. This CDR3 is built from 13 residues. Trimming removed 1 base from V and 5 bases from J, with 8 bases in between. Germline V gives CDR1 LGHNA, CDR2 YSLEER. DNA for the CDR3: TGCGCCAGCAGCCAAGTATTGGAGACTGAAGCTTTCTTT. It is translated as CASSQVLETEAFF.

The V gene is TRBV18, the J gene TRBJ2-5, with unresolved D. Trimming left V 0 bases short and J 4 bases short, with 6 bases between. This CDR3 contains 13 residues. Looked up from germline, CDR1 is KGHSH and CDR2 is LQKENI. The CDR3 loop is CASSPPQLETQYF. For the CDR3, the DNA is TGTGCCAGCTCACCACCTCAACTAGAGACCCAGTACTTC.

V and J are TRBV27 and TRBJ2-3; D call uncertain. The CDR3 runs 15 residues. V was pared by 0 bases and J by 0 bases, with 7 bases between. Germline lookup yields CDR1 MNHEY and CDR2 SMNVEV (reference sequence). The DNA for the CDR3 is TGTGCCAGCAGTTTATCGAGCGCTAGCACAGATACGCAGTATTTT. This encodes CASSLSSASTDTQYF.

V and J are TRBV19 and TRBJ1-1; no clear D gene. CDR3 length equals 14 residues. V was pared by 1 base and J by 4 bases, with 10 bases between. The V gene's germline CDR1 is LNHDA and CDR2 SQIVND (reference sequence). The CDR3 here is CASSIGLSGTEAFF. For the CDR3, the DNA is TGTGCCAGTAGTATAGGGTTGTCCGGCACTGAAGCTTTCTTT.

V usage is TRBV7-2 and J usage is TRBJ2-1; tentatively, D is TRBD2 (6 bases). The CDR3 length is 12 residues. Germline-derived CDR1 and CDR2 are SGHTA and FQGNSA. V was cut by 5 bases and J by 8 bases, with 10 bases left in between. The CDR3 nucleotides are TGTGCCAGCAGCCCAACGGGAGATGAGCAGTTCTTC. Translated: CASSPTGDEQFF.

The chain uses TRBV7-9 and TRBJ2-1; 10 nucleotides line up with TRBD2. Germline lookup yields CDR1 SEHNR and CDR2 FQNEAQ (reference sequence). V lost 2 bases to trimming and J lost 5 bases; unmatched junction nucleotides: 9. This CDR3 has 17 residues. CDR3 bases: TGTGCCAGCAGCTTACGACTAGCGGGCTCGCACCACAATGAGCAGTTCTTC. Translating it yields CASSLRLAGSHHNEQFF.

This clone was seen only a few times. This CDR3 reads CASSSDRGLYSTDTQYF. CDR3 nucleotides: TGTGCCAGCAGCTCAGACAGGGGGCTCTATAGCACAGATACGCAGTATTTT. The rearrangement uses TRBV7-9 and TRBJ2-3; 10 bases fit TRBD1. The length of the CDR3 is 17 residues. Trimming took 4 bases from V and 0 from J; bases not matched to a gene: 7. Germline CDR1 SEHNR, CDR2 FQNEAQ (reference sequence).

Comment on this clone: At the DNA level, this CDR3 is encoded by other sequences in the same sample as well. V and J are TRBV5-1 and TRBJ1-1; D call uncertain. The CDR3 loop spans 12 amino acids. The V end lost 1 base, the J end lost 1 base, and 2 bases lay between the germline ends. CDR1 is SGHRS, CDR2 YFSETQ, per germline. The CDR3 sequence: CASSLQNTEAFF. The CDR3, as DNA: TGCGCCAGCAGCTTGCAGAACACTGAAGCTTTCTTT. Variable domain in full (rest from reference TRBV5-1 and TRBJ1-1): KAGVTQTPRYLIKTRGQQVTLSCSPISGHRSVSWYQQTPGQGLQFLFEYFSETQRNKGNFPGRFSGRQFSNSRSEMNVSTLELGDSALYLCASSLQNTEAFFGQGTRLTVV.

Concerning this clone: The same CDR3 is also encoded by other DNA sequences in this sample. This chain uses TRBV20-1 with TRBJ2-1; weak D call: TRBD1 (6 bases). The germline V gene encodes CDR1 DFQATT and CDR2 SNEGSKA (reference sequence). The CDR3 has 11 residues. Between the trimmed V and J ends, which lost 3 bases and 9 bases, there was a span of 9 bases. The CDR3 region is CSARGAGEQFF. CDR3 bases: TGCAGTGCTAGGGGGGCGGGTGAGCAGTTCTTC.

The V and J genes are TRBV12-2 and TRBJ1-1; TRBD1 reflects the table's D call only, with no check against the DNA. TRBV12-2 is flagged as a pseudogene. The CDR3 has 16 residues. CDR3 DNA sequence: TGTGCAAGTCGCTTACCCGGAGCCGGACAGGGGGGAGAAGCTTTCTTT. Its protein is CASRLPGAGQGGEAFF.

The V and J genes are TRBV11-2 and TRBJ1-3; D possibly corresponds to TRBD1 (5 bases). V was pared by 3 bases and J by 1 base, with 10 bases between. Germline loops: CDR1 SGHAT, CDR2 FQNNGV. The CDR3 sequence is 15 residues long. CDR3 DNA sequence: TGTGCCAGCAGCTTCTATGGGGGGTCTGGAAACACCATATATTTT. The encoded protein is CASSFYGGSGNTIYF.

V gene TRBV30 combines with J gene TRBJ2-7, with 8 positions matching TRBD2. The CDR3 is 13 residues long. V trimming: 3 bases; J trimming: 11 bases; junction bases outside the gene matches: 12. CDR1 and CDR2 from the germline V gene are GTSNPN and SVGIG (reference sequence). In nucleotides, the CDR3 is TGTGCCTGGAGCGTGCGGGAGGAAATGGCGGAGTACTTC. Translated: CAWSVREEMAEYF.